This TCR beta chain emerged from a study of T cell repertoires in cytomegalovirus infection. As for the study in general: Based on public TCR beta signatures, there were indications of CMV infection and of a matching HLA type.

One entry per CDR3 protein results from TCRdb running MiXCR on the reads. The sample yields over 100,000 distinct CDR3 sequences, roughly 9.1% seen once. This clonotype was picked up many times. What it recognizes is unknown. Findings and caveats of the study: HLA-C-restricted, CMV-specific TCR beta clonotypes were dominant ex vivo. Totalled public TCR beta family frequency picked out people who carried CMV plus the relevant HLA.

There are 17 residues in the CDR3. After removal of 0 bases from V and 0 bases from J, the junction contained 3 bases not matched to a gene. From germline, CDR1 is SGHKS and CDR2 YYEKEE (reference sequence). The TCR originated in a human donor in good health (CMV status not recorded). Some clones in this sample may be carry-over from other donors' samples. The chain employs TRBV5-5 and TRBJ2-3; TRBD2 matches 11 bases. The sequenced sample consisted of PBMCs, sequenced either directly or after in vitro stimulation (not recorded which). CDR3 bases: TGTGCCAGCAGCTTGGGACTAGCGGGGCGAAGCACAGATACGCAGTATTTT. Its protein product is CASSLGLAGRSTDTQYF.